The 16 T cell receptor beta chains presented below share a single source sample, sequenced in a study of T cell responses to AZD1222 COVID-19 vaccine. Using immunoSEQ multiplex PCR, the repertoire was profiled, and TCRdb retains in-frame clones only, with some absent. The profile shows fewer than 250,000 clones, almost 95% of them singletons. Sequenced here: peripheral blood, sampled on day 0 of AZD1222 vaccination. The receptors here all came from an adult in good health.

The gene calls are TRBV9 and TRBJ1-5, with a weak D call TRBD1 (5 bases). The germline CDR1 and CDR2 sequences are SGDLS and YYNGEE. V was pared by 4 bases and J by 0 bases, with 11 bases between. The CDR3 extends over 15 amino acids. The CDR3 loop is CASSPGHISNQPQHF. The CDR3 coding sequence is TGTGCCAGCAGCCCAGGACACATTAGCAATCAGCCCCAGCATTTT.

This chain joins TRBV6-5 and TRBJ2-1, with 11 bases lining up with TRBD2. Per the germline V gene, CDR1 is MNHEY and CDR2 is SVGAGI. This CDR3 has 15 amino acids. With V trimmed by 6 bases and J by 8 bases, 9 bases remained unmatched. The CDR3 loop is CASRAGTSGPDEQFF. CDR3 DNA: TGTGCCAGCAGGGCCGGGACTAGCGGTCCAGATGAGCAGTTCTTC.

The chain uses TRBV15 and TRBJ2-3, with 9 bases aligning to TRBD2. In germline, CDR1 is LNHNV, CDR2 YYDKDF (reference sequence). J was trimmed by 6 bases and V by 0 bases; bases with no gene match: 10. CDR3 length: 17 amino acids. CDR3 protein: CATSREGDRLAGDTQYF. The CDR3 DNA reads as TGTGCCACCAGCAGAGAGGGAGATAGGCTAGCGGGGGATACGCAGTATTTT.

This chain uses TRBV6-5 with TRBJ2-2, with D perhaps matching TRBD1 (6 bases). Per the germline V gene, CDR1 is MNHEY and CDR2 is SVGAGI. Trimming took 0 bases from V and 6 from J, leaving 8 bases between them. The CDR3 consists of 14 residues. CDR3 residues: CASSYSRQAGELFF. Here the CDR3 DNA reads TGTGCCAGCAGTTACTCCAGACAGGCCGGGGAGCTGTTTTTT.

The chain uses TRBV12-3 or TRBV12-4 and TRBJ2-3, with D perhaps assigned TRBD1 or TRBD2 (5 bases each). The V end lost 6 bases, the J end lost 3 bases, and 10 bases lay between the germline ends. CDR3 length: 13 amino acids. The CDR3 bases are TGTGCCAGCAGCCGGGGCCAGACAGATACGCAGTATTTT. Protein product: CASSRGQTDTQYF.

This chain uses TRBV7-8 with TRBJ1-2; D may be TRBD1 (5 bases). The CDR3 totals 12 residues. V was shortened by 1 base and J by 8 bases, with 8 bases between the two germline ends. CDR1 is SGHVS, CDR2 FQNEAQ, per germline. The CDR3 sequence is CASSLEAGGYTF. The CDR3 nucleotides are TGTGCCAGCAGCTTAGAAGCAGGGGGCTACACCTTC.

CDR3 loop: CSADSSDTQYF. In DNA form, the CDR3 reads TGCAGTGCTGATAGCTCAGATACGCAGTATTTT. This rearrangement joins TRBV20-1 to TRBJ2-3; D gene uncertain. CDR1 DFQATT and CDR2 SNEGSKA come from the germline V gene (reference sequence). The V gene lost 5 bases and the J gene lost 4 bases, with 7 bases spanning the gap. CDR3 size: 11 residues.

In this sample, this clone turned up a few times. V usage is TRBV6-5 and J usage is TRBJ1-1; D remains ambiguous. The V and J ends lost 4 bases and 1 base respectively, with 10 bases between them. This CDR3 region has 14 residues. Germline CDR1 reads MNHEY; CDR2 reads SVGAGI. The CDR3 nucleotides read TGTGCCAGCAGTTCCCTGAGGGAGAACACTGAAGCTTTCTTT. Translating gives CASSSLRENTEAFF.

CDR3 region: CASSPGTGGYSTEAFF. The CDR3 DNA reads TGTGCCAGCTCACCCGGGACAGGGGGTTATAGCACTGAAGCTTTCTTT. This rearrangement joins TRBV18 to TRBJ1-1, with 11 bases aligning to TRBD1. This CDR3 is built from 16 residues. Germline CDR1 is KGHSH and CDR2 is LQKENI. V lost 3 bases to trimming and J lost 4 bases; unmatched junction nucleotides: 7.

This chain joins TRBV6-2 or TRBV6-3 and TRBJ1-1; the D gene is possibly TRBD1 (5 bases). The V gene's germline CDR1 is MNHEY and CDR2 SVGEGT. With 2 bases removed from V and 10 bases from J, the gap between germline ends came to 8 bases. This CDR3 spans 11 amino acids. The CDR3 reads CASSYRGSAFF. In DNA form, the CDR3 reads TGTGCCAGCAGTTACAGGGGATCAGCTTTCTTT.

The CDR3 sequence is CAWSTPGGYSNQPQHF. The CDR3 DNA reads as TGTGCCTGGAGTACCCCGGGAGGGTATAGCAATCAGCCCCAGCATTTT. The chain uses TRBV30 and TRBJ1-5; no firm D call. The ends were cut back, 2 bases at V and 0 bases at J, with 14 bases in the middle. Germline lookup yields CDR1 GTSNPN and CDR2 SVGIG (reference sequence). The CDR3 contains 16 residues. Looking up the rest from reference TRBV30 and TRBJ1-5 gives the full variable domain: SQTIHQWPATLVQPVGSPLSLECTVEGTSNPNLYWYRQAAGRGLQLLFYSVGIGQISSEVPQNLSASRPQDRQFILSSKKLLLSDSGFYLCAWSTPGGYSNQPQHFGDGTRLSIL.

This rearrangement joins TRBV5-1 to TRBJ1-2; no clear D. The CDR3 runs to 14 residues. Trimming cost V 0 bases and J 1 base, with 7 bases left between them. Germline V gives CDR1 SGHRS, CDR2 YFSETQ. This CDR3 reads CASSLDGNNYGYTF. As DNA, the CDR3 is TGCGCCAGCAGCTTGGATGGGAATAACTATGGCTACACCTTC.

The chain has TRBV6-5 and TRBJ1-5; 8 positions match TRBD1. Trimming at V came to 6 bases and at J to 3 bases, leaving 1 base not matched to a gene. Germline CDR1 reads MNHEY; CDR2 reads SVGAGI. This CDR3 comprises 13 residues. The CDR3 nucleotides read TGTGCCAGCAGGGGACAGGCCAATCAGCCCCAGCATTTT. Translating gives CASRGQANQPQHF.

V usage is TRBV3-1 (or the pseudogene TRBV3-2) and J usage is TRBJ2-7, with TRBD1 as a possible D gene (5 bases). Trimming took off 4 bases at V and 4 bases at J, with 14 bases between the two ends. The CDR3 contains 14 residues. Germline CDR1 reads LGHDT; CDR2 reads YNNKEL (reference sequence). In DNA form, the CDR3 reads TGTGCCAGCAGCCGCCAGGGTCCGACGTACGAGCAGTACTTC. It translates to CASSRQGPTYEQYF.

This sequence joins TRBV19 and TRBJ1-5, with 7 bases identical to TRBD1. The CDR3 length is 17 residues. Per germline, CDR1 LNHDA and CDR2 SQIVND (reference sequence). The V and J ends lost 1 base and 1 base, in that order; junction bases with no gene match: 7. CDR3 residues: CASSIGYRGRSNQPQHF. The DNA for the CDR3 is TGTGCCAGTAGTATAGGTTACAGGGGTCGGAGCAATCAGCCCCAGCATTTT.

This clone occurred once. The chain employs TRBV11-2 and TRBJ1-4; TRBD1 agrees at 7 bases. The CDR3 is made up of 19 amino acids. Germline V gives CDR1 SGHAT, CDR2 FQNNGV. V lost 5 bases, J lost 10 bases, and 25 bases stayed unmatched. The CDR3 here is CASSPSYEVGGEGVGKLFF. In nucleotides, the CDR3 is TGTGCCAGCAGCCCCTCCTACGAGGTAGGGGGCGAAGGGGTTGGAAAACTGTTTTTT.